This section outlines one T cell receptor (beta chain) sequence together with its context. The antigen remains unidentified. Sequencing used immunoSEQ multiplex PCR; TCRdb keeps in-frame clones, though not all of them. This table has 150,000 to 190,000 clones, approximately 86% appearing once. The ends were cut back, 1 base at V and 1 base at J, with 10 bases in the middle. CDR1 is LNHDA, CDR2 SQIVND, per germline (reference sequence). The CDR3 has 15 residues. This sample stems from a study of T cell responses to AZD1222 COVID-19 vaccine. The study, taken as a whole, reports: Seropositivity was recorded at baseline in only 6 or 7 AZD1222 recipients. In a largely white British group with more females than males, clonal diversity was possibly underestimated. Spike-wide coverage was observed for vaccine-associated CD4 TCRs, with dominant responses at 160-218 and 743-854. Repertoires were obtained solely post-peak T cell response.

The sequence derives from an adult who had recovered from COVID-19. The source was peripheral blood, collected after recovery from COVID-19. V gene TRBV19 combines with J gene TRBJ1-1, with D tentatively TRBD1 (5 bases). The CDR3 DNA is TGTGCCAGTAGTATAGTGTCAGGGCAGAACACTGAAGCTTTCTTT. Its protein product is CASSIVSGQNTEAFF.